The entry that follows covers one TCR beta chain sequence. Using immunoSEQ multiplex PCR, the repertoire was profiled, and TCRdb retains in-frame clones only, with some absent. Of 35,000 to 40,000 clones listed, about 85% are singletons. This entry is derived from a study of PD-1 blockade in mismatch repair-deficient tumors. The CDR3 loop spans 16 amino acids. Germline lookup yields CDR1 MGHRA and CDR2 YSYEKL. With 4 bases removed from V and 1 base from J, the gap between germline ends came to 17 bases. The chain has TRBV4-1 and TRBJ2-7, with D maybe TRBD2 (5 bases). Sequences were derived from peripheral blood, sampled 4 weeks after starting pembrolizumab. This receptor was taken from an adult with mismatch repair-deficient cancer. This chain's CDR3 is CASSPYLAYASYEQYF. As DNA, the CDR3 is TGCGCCAGCAGCCCTTATTTAGCGTATGCGTCCTACGAGCAGTACTTC.